Reported below is one T cell receptor (beta chain). No antigen is known for it. One base away there is no much larger clone; base qualities are not given. CDR3 length: 16 amino acids, cysteine to phenylalanine. Only the CDR3 region is kept as DNA, spanning 48 bases read in frame from base 1. Via the germline V gene, CDR1 is MGHRA and CDR2 YSYEKL. V was cut back by 1 base and J by 5 bases, leaving a gap of 16 bases between them. The immunoSEQ multiplex PCR assay was used to generate TCR libraries, with TCR-beta and/or TCR-alpha/delta assays applied to each sample. The Illumina high-throughput platform was used to sequence the amplified TCR libraries. As for how the authors treated the data: Clustering and dimensionality reduction relied on pairwise TCRdist distances among GMM-specific receptors from T cells that were either sorted ex vivo or expanded in vitro. Each clinical repertoire received a mean NN-distance score, defined as the average TCRdist to the nearest 10% of tetramer-positive reference sequences. GEM TCR motif frequency was calculated as the fraction of unique TCRs that matched known GEM sequences in V/J usage and CDR3 length. Linear discriminant analysis with leave-one-out cross-validation, implemented in scikit-learn, was used to classify active tuberculosis. The table was pulled from immuneACCESS by TCRdb, which kept in-frame rearrangements only. Such tables lose some clones; where checked, under half of the loss comes from unresolved V genes, and the rest has no known cause. V and J calls plus clone size are reproduced from that table; the DNA served to infer D and trimming. This sample gives about 40,000 clones in total; about 94% of them show up just once. The ten biggest clones cover 9.5% to 13% of the sample.

The data originate from a study of T cells in tuberculosis (dated by TCRdb to the late 2010s). Broadly, across the study: To characterize T cells specific for the mycobacterial lipid antigen glucose monomycolate (GMM), the study used CD1B tetramers together with high-throughput TCR immunosequencing. A South African clinical cohort compared IGRA-negative adolescents, IGRA-positive adolescents with latent tuberculosis and adults with active tuberculosis, 9 to 11 per group. The paper's findings and limits, for the study overall: Compared with IGRA-negative controls, TCR-alpha repertoires from active tuberculosis had smaller mean NN-distances to GMM-specific TCRs, which suggests clonal expansion of these TCRs. Smaller NN-distances were partly driven by shorter CDR3-alpha lengths in active tuberculosis patients, and statistical significance was not reached for the TCR-beta difference. Clinical samples were chosen by availability of cryopreserved specimens, and active tuberculosis cases were adults while controls were adolescents. An accuracy of approximately 90% (AUROC roughly 0.9) was reached by a classifier using the diverse GMM-specific repertoire, compared with around 70% accuracy when GEM motif frequencies were used.

At study entry, a tuberculin skin test and the QuantiFERON-TB GOLD In-Tube IGRA were used to screen adolescents for latent tuberculosis infection. Unsorted cryopreserved PBMC were immunosequenced, covering on average approximately 91,000 T cells per clinical donor. Eleven high schools in the Worcester region of the Western Cape, South Africa, served as enrollment sites for adolescents aged 12 to 18 years. About 10 M. tuberculosis-infected adolescents and about 10 uninfected adolescents were selected, with the two groups matched for age and sex. For the adolescents, PBMC were isolated by density centrifugation from freshly drawn heparinized blood and then cryopreserved.

The chain couples TRBV4-1 to TRBJ2-3; a tentative D match to TRBD1 spans 6 bases. Sequenced: PBMCs. The clonotype was recovered from a donor aged 10 to 29 with latent tuberculosis or without tuberculosis infection. Some clones in this sample may be carry-over from other donors' samples. The CDR3 here reads CASSQVGRGVGDTQYF. The DNA reads TGCGCCAGCAGCCAAGTAGGCAGGGGCGTTGGAGATACGCAGTATTTT.